These 14 T cell receptor beta chains came from one sample sequenced in a study of human T cells and chemical hapten exposure. Time point meaning: patch test 1, 2 weeks after DPC sensitization. Stated treatment: therapeutic diphenylcyclopropenone sensitization with weekly scalp DPC. MiXCR, applied by TCRdb to the RACE reads, yields one record per CDR3 protein. The repertoire holds 180,000 or so distinct CDR3 sequences, with approximately 15% as singletons. This specimen was whole blood, taken in connection with sensitization to the hapten diphenylcyclopropenone (DPC). These receptors all stem from a woman aged 25-40 years with alopecia areata. Some clones in this sample may be carry-over from other donors' samples.

Only a few counts were recorded for this clonotype. V and J are TRBV5-1 and TRBJ2-7; D may be TRBD1 (6 bases). This CDR3 region has 14 residues. The V end was cut by 7 bases, the J end by 0 bases, with 14 bases between. CDR1 SGHRS and CDR2 YFSETQ come from the germline V gene. The CDR3 region is CASQQGTLSYEQYF. In nucleotides, the CDR3 is TGCGCCAGCCAACAGGGAACCCTCTCCTACGAGCAGTACTTC.

This clonotype was seen more than once but under ten times. The chain employs TRBV6-6 and TRBJ1-2; tentatively, D is TRBD1 (5 bases). V was pared by 8 bases and J by 5 bases, with 15 bases between. The germline V gene encodes CDR1 MNHNY and CDR2 SVGAGI (reference sequence). This CDR3 has 13 residues. In DNA, the CDR3 is TGTGCCAGCTGTTCAAGGACAAGTTATGGCTACACCTTC. Translating it yields CASCSRTSYGYTF.

In this sample, this clonotype turned up many times. This chain links TRBV7-9 with TRBJ2-5, with unresolved D. Trimming left V 1 base short and J 5 bases short, with 8 bases between. Germline CDR1 SEHNR, CDR2 FQNEAQ (reference sequence). CDR3 size: 13 residues. The CDR3 reads CASSLGYMETQYF. The CDR3 nucleotides read TGTGCCAGCAGCTTAGGGTATATGGAGACCCAGTACTTC.

This clonotype was observed a handful of times. This sequence joins TRBV12-3 or TRBV12-4 and TRBJ1-5; 8 bases align to TRBD1. This CDR3 is built from 16 residues. Losses at the gene ends were 3 bases for V and 3 bases for J; bases not matched to a gene: 7. The CDR3 region has the DNA TGTGCCAGCAGTTTTAAAGGGACAGGAGTCAATCAGCCCCAGCATTTT. It translates to CASSFKGTGVNQPQHF.

This clonotype has just one count. The genes are TRBV19 and TRBJ2-3; 8 nucleotides agree with TRBD1. This CDR3 contains 14 residues. Trimming at V came to 5 bases and at J to 5 bases, leaving 6 bases not matched to a gene. Germline CDR1 LNHDA, CDR2 SQIVND (reference sequence). The CDR3 coding sequence is TGTGCCAGTAGTTACGGACAGGGAGGAGATACGCAGTATTTT. Its protein product is CASSYGQGGDTQYF.

About this clonotype itself: The junction departs from the called germline gene at one end, perhaps through a read error. The J gene is TRBJ1-4, the V gene TRBV2; 9 positions agree with TRBD1. This CDR3 has 15 residues. CDR1 is SNHLY and CDR2 is FYNNEI in the germline V gene. CDR3 sequence: CASSPPGTGNERLFF. For the CDR3, the DNA is TGTGCCAGCAGTCCACCCGGGACAGGGAATGAAAGACTGTTTTTT.

This clonotype occurred a few times. This sequence joins TRBV6-6 and TRBJ2-7; no clear D. Trimming cost V 8 bases and J 0 bases, with 5 bases left between them. The CDR3 consists of 11 residues. CDR1 and CDR2 (germline): MNHNY, SVGAGI (reference sequence). CDR3 nucleotides: TGTGCCAGCCATAGCTCCTACGAGCAGTACTTC. This translates into CASHSSYEQYF.

V is TRBV28 and J is TRBJ2-7, with D maybe TRBD1 (6 bases). This CDR3 contains 15 residues. Germline V gene data show CDR1 as MDHEN and CDR2 as SYDVKM. Trimming stripped 4 bases from V and 0 bases from J, with 13 bases between. The CDR3 coding sequence is TGTGCCAGCAGTTCGGACAGTACTGTCTCCTACGAGCAGTACTTC. Translation gives CASSSDSTVSYEQYF.

A few counts support this clonotype. This chain links TRBV28 with TRBJ2-7; 10 nucleotides align to TRBD2. Germline V gene lookup returns CDR1 MDHEN and CDR2 SYDVKM. The CDR3 is made up of 16 amino acids. Germline trimming cut 6 bases from V and 2 bases from J; bases unmatched to any gene: 10. The CDR3 reads CASRQWKLAGTYEQYF. The DNA for the CDR3 is TGTGCCAGCAGACAGTGGAAACTAGCGGGGACCTACGAGCAGTACTTC.

In its sample, this clonotype was seen a few times. The CDR3 DNA sequence: TGTGCCAGCAGCTTAGGTTGGAGCGGGAGTAGTTTTGAGCAGTTCTTC. Its protein product is CASSLGWSGSSFEQFF. The V and J genes are TRBV7-2 and TRBJ2-1; 8 bases map to TRBD2. V was clipped by 1 base and J by 9 bases; unmatched bases: 11. The CDR3 totals 16 residues. Germline CDR1 is SGHTA and CDR2 is FQGNSA.

The rearrangement links TRBV6-2 or TRBV6-3 to TRBJ2-2; D is ambiguous. Germline CDR1 is MNHEY and CDR2 is SVGEGT. The CDR3 is 15 residues long. V shed 1 base and J shed 1 base, with 7 bases lying between them. The chain's CDR3 is CASSYLGQNTGELFF. CDR3 in DNA: TGTGCCAGCAGTTACTTGGGCCAGAACACCGGGGAGCTGTTTTTT.

The chain recombines TRBV19 with TRBJ2-1, with 10 bases fitting TRBD2. CDR1 is LNHDA, CDR2 SQIVND, per germline (reference sequence). The CDR3 spans 15 residues. With V trimmed by 3 bases and J by 3 bases, 2 bases remained unmatched. CDR3 residues: CASSMTSGYYNEQFF. DNA for the CDR3: TGTGCCAGTAGTATGACTAGCGGGTACTACAATGAGCAGTTCTTC.

The chain uses TRBV12-3 or TRBV12-4 and TRBJ2-1; D gene ambiguous. This CDR3 is built from 14 residues. V shed 2 bases and J shed 6 bases, with 11 bases lying between them. The CDR3 region has the DNA TGTGCCAGCAGTTTAAGTCCCCCCCTCAATGAGCAGTTCTTC. Its protein is CASSLSPPLNEQFF.

In its sample, this clonotype was seen many times. This sequence joins TRBV7-3 and TRBJ1-5, with D perhaps matching TRBD1 (5 bases). CDR1 SGHTA and CDR2 FQGTGA come from the germline V gene. The CDR3 has 13 residues. Trimming cost V 2 bases and J 5 bases, with 7 bases left between them. In nucleotides, the CDR3 is TGTGCCAGCAGCTTATCCAGGGATCAGCCCCAGCATTTT. It is translated as CASSLSRDQPQHF.